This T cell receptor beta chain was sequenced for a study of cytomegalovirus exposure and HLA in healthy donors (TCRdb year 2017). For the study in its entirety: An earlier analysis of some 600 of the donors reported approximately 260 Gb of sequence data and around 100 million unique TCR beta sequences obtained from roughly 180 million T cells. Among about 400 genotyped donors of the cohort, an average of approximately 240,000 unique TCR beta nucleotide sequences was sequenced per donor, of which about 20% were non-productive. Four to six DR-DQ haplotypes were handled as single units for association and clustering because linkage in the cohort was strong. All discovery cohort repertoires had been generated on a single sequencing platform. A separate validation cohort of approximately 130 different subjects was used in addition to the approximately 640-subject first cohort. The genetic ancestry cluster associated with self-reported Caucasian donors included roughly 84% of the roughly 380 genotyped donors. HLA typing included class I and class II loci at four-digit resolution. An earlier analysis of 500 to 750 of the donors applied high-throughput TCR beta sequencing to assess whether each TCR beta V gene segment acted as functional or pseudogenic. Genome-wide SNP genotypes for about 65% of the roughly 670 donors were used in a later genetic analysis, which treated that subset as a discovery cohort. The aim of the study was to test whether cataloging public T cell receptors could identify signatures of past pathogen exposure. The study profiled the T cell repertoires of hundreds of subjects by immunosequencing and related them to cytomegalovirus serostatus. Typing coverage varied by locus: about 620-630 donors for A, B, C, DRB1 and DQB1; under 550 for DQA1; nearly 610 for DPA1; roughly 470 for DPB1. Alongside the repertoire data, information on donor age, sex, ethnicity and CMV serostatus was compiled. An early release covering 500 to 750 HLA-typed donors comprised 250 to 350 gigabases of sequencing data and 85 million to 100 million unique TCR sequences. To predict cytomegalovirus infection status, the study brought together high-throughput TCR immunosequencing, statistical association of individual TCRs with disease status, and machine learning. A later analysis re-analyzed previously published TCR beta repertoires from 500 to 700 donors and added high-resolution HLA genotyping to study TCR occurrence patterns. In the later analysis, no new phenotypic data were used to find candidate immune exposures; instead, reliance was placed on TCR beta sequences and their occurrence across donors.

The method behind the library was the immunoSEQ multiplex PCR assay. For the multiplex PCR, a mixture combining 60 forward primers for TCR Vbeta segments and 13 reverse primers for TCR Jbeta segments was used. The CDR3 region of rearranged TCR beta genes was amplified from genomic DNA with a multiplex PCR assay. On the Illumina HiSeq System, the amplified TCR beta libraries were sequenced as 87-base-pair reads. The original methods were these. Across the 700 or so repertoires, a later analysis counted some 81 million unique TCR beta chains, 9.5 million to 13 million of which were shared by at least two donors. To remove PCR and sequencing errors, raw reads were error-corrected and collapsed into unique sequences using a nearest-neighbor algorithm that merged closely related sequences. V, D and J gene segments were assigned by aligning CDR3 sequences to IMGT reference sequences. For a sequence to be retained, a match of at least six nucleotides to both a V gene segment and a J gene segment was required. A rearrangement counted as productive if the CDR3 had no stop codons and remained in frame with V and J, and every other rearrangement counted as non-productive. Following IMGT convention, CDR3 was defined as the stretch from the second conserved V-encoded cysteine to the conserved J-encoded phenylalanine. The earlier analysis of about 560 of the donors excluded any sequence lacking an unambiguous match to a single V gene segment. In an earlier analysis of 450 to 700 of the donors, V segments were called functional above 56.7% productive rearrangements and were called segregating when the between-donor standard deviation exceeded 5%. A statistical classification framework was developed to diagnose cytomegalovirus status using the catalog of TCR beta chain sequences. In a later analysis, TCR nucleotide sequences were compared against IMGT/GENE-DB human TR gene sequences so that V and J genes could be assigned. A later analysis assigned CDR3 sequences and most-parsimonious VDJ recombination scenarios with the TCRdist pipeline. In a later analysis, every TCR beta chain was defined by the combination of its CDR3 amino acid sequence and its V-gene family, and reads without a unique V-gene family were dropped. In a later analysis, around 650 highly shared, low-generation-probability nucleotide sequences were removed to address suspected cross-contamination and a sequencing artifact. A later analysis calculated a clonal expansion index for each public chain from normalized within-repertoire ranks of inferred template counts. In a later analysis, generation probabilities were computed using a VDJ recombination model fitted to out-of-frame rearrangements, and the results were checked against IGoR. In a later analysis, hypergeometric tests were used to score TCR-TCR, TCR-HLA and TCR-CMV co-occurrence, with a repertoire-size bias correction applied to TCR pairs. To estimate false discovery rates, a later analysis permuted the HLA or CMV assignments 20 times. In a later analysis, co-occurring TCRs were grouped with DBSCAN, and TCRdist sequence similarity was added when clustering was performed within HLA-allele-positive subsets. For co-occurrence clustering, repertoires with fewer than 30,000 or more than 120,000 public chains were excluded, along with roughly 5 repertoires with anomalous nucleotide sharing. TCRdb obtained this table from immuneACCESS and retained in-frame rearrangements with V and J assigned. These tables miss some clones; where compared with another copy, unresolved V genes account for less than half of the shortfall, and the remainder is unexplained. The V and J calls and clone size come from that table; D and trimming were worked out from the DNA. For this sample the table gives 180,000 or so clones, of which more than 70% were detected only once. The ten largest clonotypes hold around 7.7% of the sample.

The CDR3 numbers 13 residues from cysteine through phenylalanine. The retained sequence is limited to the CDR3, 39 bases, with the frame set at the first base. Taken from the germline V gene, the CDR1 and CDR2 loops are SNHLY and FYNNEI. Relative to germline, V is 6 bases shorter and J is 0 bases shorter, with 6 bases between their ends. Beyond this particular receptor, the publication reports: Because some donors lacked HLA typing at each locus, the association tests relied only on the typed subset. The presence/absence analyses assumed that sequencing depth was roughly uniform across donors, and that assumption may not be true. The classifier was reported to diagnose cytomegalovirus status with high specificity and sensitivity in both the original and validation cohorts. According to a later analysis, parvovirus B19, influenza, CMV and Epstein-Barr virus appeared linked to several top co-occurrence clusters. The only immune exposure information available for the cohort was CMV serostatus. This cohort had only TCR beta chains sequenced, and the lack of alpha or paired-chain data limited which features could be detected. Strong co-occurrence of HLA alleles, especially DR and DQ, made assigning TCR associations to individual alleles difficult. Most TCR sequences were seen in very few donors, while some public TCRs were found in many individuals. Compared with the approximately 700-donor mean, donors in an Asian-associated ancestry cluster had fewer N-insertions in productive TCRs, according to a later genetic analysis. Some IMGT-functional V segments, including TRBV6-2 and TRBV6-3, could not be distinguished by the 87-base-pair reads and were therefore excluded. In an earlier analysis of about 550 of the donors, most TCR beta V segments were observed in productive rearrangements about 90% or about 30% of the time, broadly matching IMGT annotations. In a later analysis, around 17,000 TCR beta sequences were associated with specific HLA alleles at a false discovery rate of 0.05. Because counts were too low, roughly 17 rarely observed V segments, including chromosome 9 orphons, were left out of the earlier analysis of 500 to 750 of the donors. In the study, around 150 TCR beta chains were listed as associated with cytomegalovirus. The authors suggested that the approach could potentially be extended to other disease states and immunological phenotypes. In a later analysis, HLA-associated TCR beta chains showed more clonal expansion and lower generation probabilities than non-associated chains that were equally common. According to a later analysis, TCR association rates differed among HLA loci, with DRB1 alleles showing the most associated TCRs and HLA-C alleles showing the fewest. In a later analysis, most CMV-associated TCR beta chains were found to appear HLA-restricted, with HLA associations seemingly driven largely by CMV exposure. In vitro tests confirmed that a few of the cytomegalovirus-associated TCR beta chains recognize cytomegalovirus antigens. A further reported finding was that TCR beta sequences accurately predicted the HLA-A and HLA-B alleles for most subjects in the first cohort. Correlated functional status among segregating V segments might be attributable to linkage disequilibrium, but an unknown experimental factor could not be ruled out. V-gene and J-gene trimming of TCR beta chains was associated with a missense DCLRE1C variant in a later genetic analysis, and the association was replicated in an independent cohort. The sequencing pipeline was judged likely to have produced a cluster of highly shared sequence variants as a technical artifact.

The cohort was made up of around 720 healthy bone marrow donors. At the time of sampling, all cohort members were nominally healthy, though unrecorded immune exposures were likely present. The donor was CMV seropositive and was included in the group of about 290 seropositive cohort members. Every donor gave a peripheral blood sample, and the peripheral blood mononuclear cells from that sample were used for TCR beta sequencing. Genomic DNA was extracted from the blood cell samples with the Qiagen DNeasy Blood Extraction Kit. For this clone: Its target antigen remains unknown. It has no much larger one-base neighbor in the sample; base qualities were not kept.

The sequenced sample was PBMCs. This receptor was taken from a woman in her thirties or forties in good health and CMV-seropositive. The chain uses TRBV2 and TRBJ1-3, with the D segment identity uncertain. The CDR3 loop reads CASSADSGNTIYF. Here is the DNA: TGTGCCAGCAGCGCAGACTCTGGAAACACCATATATTTT.